These T cell receptor beta chains were read from a single sample in a study of CD8 T cells in ankylosing spondylitis. Via MiXCR, TCRdb re-called the 5' RACE reads, giving one row per CDR3 protein. The data show 330,000 or so distinct CDR3 sequences, roughly 8% seen once. The material sequenced was blood, either unsorted or a sorted T cell fraction (not recorded which). Every receptor here comes from a male donor with ankylosing spondylitis. Both conserved end residues are part of each CDR3. A D gene is named only where the DNA matches it firmly. Clone size is given for some rows only: seen once, a few or many times, or a class if the clone is expanded.

D gene: TRBD2
J gene: TRBJ2-1
clone size: -
V gene: TRBV12-3/TRBV12-4
CDR3 DNA: TGTGCCAGCGGGGGGACTAGCGGGAGAACTGAGCAGTTCTTC
CDR3 protein: CASGGTSGRTEQFF

D gene: -
J gene: TRBJ2-7
clone size: few
V gene: TRBV6-6
CDR3 DNA: TGTGCCAGCACCTCCAAGAGCTCCTACGAGCAGTACTTC
CDR3 protein: CASTSKSSYEQYF

D gene: TRBD2
J gene: TRBJ2-5
clone size: many
V gene: TRBV7-9
CDR3 DNA: TGTGCCAGCAGCTTCGGACTAGCGGAGGGTCCAGAGACCCAGTACTTC
CDR3 protein: CASSFGLAEGPETQYF

D gene: TRBD1
J gene: TRBJ1-5
clone size: few
V gene: TRBV20-1
CDR3 DNA: TGCAGTGCCCTTCGGGACAGAAATCAGCCCCAGCATTTT
CDR3 protein: CSALRDRNQPQHF

D gene: TRBD1
J gene: TRBJ1-1
clone size: few
V gene: TRBV27
CDR3 DNA: TGTGCCAGCAGTTACGGACAGGGGGCGTCGGCTTTCTTT
CDR3 protein: CASSYGQGASAFF

D gene: -
J gene: TRBJ2-3
clone size: many
V gene: TRBV5-1
CDR3 DNA: TGCGCCAGCAGCTTAAGAAGGTTATCTAGCACAGATACGCAGTATTTT
CDR3 protein: CASSLRRLSSTDTQYF

D gene: -
J gene: TRBJ2-1
clone size: -
V gene: TRBV21-1
CDR3 DNA: TGTGCCAGCAGCAAAGGCTACGCCAACGGGACAGGGTTAAATGAGCAGTTCTTC
CDR3 protein: CASSKGYANGTGLNEQFF

D gene: TRBD2
J gene: TRBJ2-7
clone size: many
V gene: TRBV29-1
CDR3 DNA: TGCAGCGCTGGCCCAGCGGGAACCTACGAGCAGTACTTC
CDR3 protein: CSAGPAGTYEQYF

D gene: TRBD1
J gene: TRBJ1-5
clone size: few
V gene: TRBV20-1
CDR3 DNA: TGCAGTGCTAGAGATCACCAGGGACAGGATCAGCCCCAGCATTTT
CDR3 protein: CSARDHQGQDQPQHF

D gene: -
J gene: TRBJ2-3
clone size: few
V gene: TRBV9
CDR3 DNA: TGTGCCAGCAGCGAGTACGGGTCTCCAGATACGCAGTATTTT
CDR3 protein: CASSEYGSPDTQYF

D gene: TRBD1
J gene: TRBJ1-2
clone size: few
V gene: TRBV10-3
CDR3 DNA: TGTGCCATCAGCTCCAGGGACAGGGGGACGCCAAACTATGGCTACACCTTC
CDR3 protein: CAISSRDRGTPNYGYTF

D gene: TRBD2
J gene: TRBJ2-7
clone size: few
V gene: TRBV7-9
CDR3 DNA: TGTGCCAGCAGCCCGACGGGACTAGTATTCGACGAGCAGTACTTC
CDR3 protein: CASSPTGLVFDEQYF

D gene: TRBD1
J gene: TRBJ2-3
clone size: -
V gene: TRBV20-1
CDR3 DNA: TGCAGCGAGGGGGCGTTGAGCACAGATACGCAGTATTTT
CDR3 protein: CSEGALSTDTQYF

D gene: -
J gene: TRBJ1-5
clone size: many
V gene: TRBV28
CDR3 DNA: TGTGCCAGCAGTTCCTTTGACTTTAGCAATCAGCCCCAGCATTTT
CDR3 protein: CASSSFDFSNQPQHF